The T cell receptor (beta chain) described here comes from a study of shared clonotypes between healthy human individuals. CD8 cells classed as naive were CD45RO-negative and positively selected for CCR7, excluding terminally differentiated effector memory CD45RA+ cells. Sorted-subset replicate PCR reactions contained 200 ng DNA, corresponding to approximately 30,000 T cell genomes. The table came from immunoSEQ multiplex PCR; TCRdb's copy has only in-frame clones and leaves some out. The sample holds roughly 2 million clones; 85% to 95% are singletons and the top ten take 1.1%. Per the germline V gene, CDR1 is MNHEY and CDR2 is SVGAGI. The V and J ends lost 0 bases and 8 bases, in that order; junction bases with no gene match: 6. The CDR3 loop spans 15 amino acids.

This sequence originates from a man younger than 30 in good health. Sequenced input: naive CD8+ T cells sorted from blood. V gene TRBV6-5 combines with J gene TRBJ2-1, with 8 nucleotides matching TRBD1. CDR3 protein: CASSYSGQGADEQFF. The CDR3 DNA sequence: TGTGCCAGCAGTTACTCTGGGCAGGGGGCTGATGAGCAGTTCTTC.